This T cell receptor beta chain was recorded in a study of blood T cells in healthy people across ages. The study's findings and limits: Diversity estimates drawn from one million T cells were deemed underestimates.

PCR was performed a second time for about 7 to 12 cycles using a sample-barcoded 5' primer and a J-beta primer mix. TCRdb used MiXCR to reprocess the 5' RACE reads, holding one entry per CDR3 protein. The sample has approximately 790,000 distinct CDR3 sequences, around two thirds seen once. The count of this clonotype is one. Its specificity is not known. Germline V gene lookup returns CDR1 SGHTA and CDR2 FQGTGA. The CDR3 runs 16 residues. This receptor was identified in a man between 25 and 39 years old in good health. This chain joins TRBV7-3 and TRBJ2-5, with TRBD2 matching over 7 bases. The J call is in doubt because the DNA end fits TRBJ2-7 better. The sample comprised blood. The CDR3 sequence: CASSLTGGLGVYEQYF. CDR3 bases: TGTGCCAGCAGCTTAACTGGCGGACTAGGAGTGTACGAGCAGTACTTC.